This passage covers 29 T cell receptor beta chains from one sample sequenced in a study of molecular identifiers for immune sequencing clone quantification. TCRdb analysed the PCR reads with MiXCR anew, one entry per CDR3 protein. Of roughly 93,000 distinct CDR3 sequences listed, nearly 25% are singletons. The sequencing input was naive CD8+ T cells from blood, with Jurkat cell RNA spiked in. Subset specified: FACS-sorted CD8+CD4-CCR7+CD45RA+ naive T cells. These receptors all come from a human donor in good health. Some libraries in this study had Jurkat cell RNA spiked in.

The rearrangement joins TRBV27 to TRBJ2-7, with 15 positions matching TRBD2. This CDR3 is 15 amino acids long. The junction had 5 bases not matched to a gene; V was cut back by 6 bases and J by 5 bases. Germline values: CDR1 MNHEY, CDR2 SMNVEV (reference sequence). CDR3 in DNA: TGTGCCAGCAGCTCCGGGACTAGCGGGAGGAACGAGCAGTACTTC. Translation gives CASSSGTSGRNEQYF.

The table lists this clonotype with many counts. The chain joins TRBV12-3 or TRBV12-4 to TRBJ2-7, with 7 bases identical to TRBD2. J gave up 0 bases and V 9 bases, and 11 bases lay outside the gene matches. The CDR3 extends over 15 amino acids. CDR3 nucleotides: TGTGCCAGTTCGCCTCTAGCGGCGAGCTCCTACGAGCAGTACTTC. Translated, it gives CASSPLAASSYEQYF.

This clonotype showed up many times. This rearrangement joins TRBV4-2 to TRBJ2-3; TRBD1 matches 8 bases. V gave up 4 bases and J gave up 14 bases; unmatched junction bases: 20. The CDR3 extends over 16 amino acids. Germline lookup yields CDR1 LGHNA and CDR2 YNFKEQ. CDR3 region: CASSPNSGQVTARRYF. CDR3 coding DNA: TGTGCCAGCAGCCCCAATTCGGGACAGGTCACCGCACGTAGGTATTTT.

V is TRBV5-1 and J is TRBJ2-3, with 8 bases aligning to TRBD1. This CDR3 has 15 amino acids. CDR1 and CDR2 (germline): SGHRS, YFSETQ. Germline trimming cut 4 bases from V and 8 bases from J; bases unmatched to any gene: 12. CDR3 DNA sequence: TGCGCCAGCAGCGCCCCGGGACAGGATGGAGCTACGCAGTATTTT. Amino acid sequence: CASSAPGQDGATQYF.

J is TRBJ2-3 and V is TRBV19, with 7 bases fitting TRBD1. The CDR3 covers 14 residues. Germline V gene data show CDR1 as LNHDA and CDR2 as SQIVND (reference sequence). The V segment lost 3 bases and the J segment 1 base; nucleotides outside the gene matches: 1. For the CDR3, the DNA is TGTGCCAGTAGTATCGGGACAGGCACAGATACGCAGTATTTT. Translating gives CASSIGTGTDTQYF.

A remark on this clonotype: Germline and junction disagree at one end, which may indicate a read error. J is TRBJ2-1 and V is TRBV6-5, with D possibly called TRBD1 or TRBD2 (6 bases each). The CDR3 runs 15 residues. The germline gives CDR1 MNHEY, CDR2 SVGAGI. The chain's CDR3 is CASSSGQGRHNEQLF. The CDR3 coding sequence is TGTGCCAGCAGTTCAGGGCAGGGGAGGCACAATGAGCAGCTCTTC.

The V call is TRBV15, the J call TRBJ2-1; the D gene is possibly TRBD1 (5 bases). The V gene's germline CDR1 is LNHNV and CDR2 YYDKDF (reference sequence). CDR3 length: 18 residues. Trimming took 0 bases from V and 2 from J, leaving 17 bases between them. In DNA form, the CDR3 reads TGTGCCACCAGCAGAGATCTGGGGCCAAACGGCCCCTACAATGAGCAGTTCTTC. This gives the protein CATSRDLGPNGPYNEQFF.

CDR3 loop: CSVEDYGGPDYGYTF. In nucleotides, the CDR3 is TGCAGCGTTGAAGATTATGGGGGGCCGGACTATGGCTACACCTTC. The chain employs TRBV29-1 and TRBJ1-2; D is perhaps TRBD1 (6 bases). The V end lost 0 bases, the J end lost 3 bases, and 14 bases lay between the germline ends. The length of the CDR3 is 15 residues. CDR1 is SQVTM, CDR2 ANQGSEA, per germline.

A few counts support this clonotype. This could be a read error, since a much larger clone is one nucleotide away. The chain carries TRBV5-3 and TRBJ2-7; 7 bases match TRBD2. TRBV5-3 is sorted into the ORF group, with uncertain function. This CDR3 region has 18 residues. The CDR3 region is CASSLALASGPSSYEQYF. The CDR3 DNA reads as TGTGCCAGCAGCTTGGCCTTGGCTAGCGGTCCTAGCTCCTACGAGCAGTACTTC.

This clonotype was picked up many times. V gene TRBV27 combines with J gene TRBJ2-7; 9 bases line up with TRBD2. CDR3 length: 16 residues. Trimming cost V 2 bases and J 1 base; bases outside gene matches: 6. The V gene's germline CDR1 is MNHEY and CDR2 SMNVEV (reference sequence). The CDR3 coding sequence is TGTGCCAGCAGTTTAATCGCGGGAGGGCTTTCCTACGAGCAGTACTTC. As protein: CASSLIAGGLSYEQYF.

This clonotype was recorded a few times. The J gene is TRBJ2-6, the V gene TRBV12-3 or TRBV12-4, with 8 bases that match TRBD1. V lost 6 bases, J lost 0 bases, and 7 bases stayed unmatched. The CDR3 extends over 17 amino acids. CDR3 bases: TGTGCCAGCAGCCTAGACAGGGGAAACTCTGGGGCCAACGTCCTGACTTTC. It encodes CASSLDRGNSGANVLTF.

This sequence joins TRBV7-9 and TRBJ2-5, with 10 bases that match TRBD1. V was clipped by 4 bases and J by 5 bases; unmatched bases: 13. CDR3 length: 17 amino acids. The germline V gene encodes CDR1 SEHNR and CDR2 FQNEAQ (reference sequence). The CDR3 spells CASSSFAGTGVVETQYF. DNA of the CDR3: TGTGCCAGCAGCTCCTTCGCGGGGACAGGGGTAGTGGAGACCCAGTACTTC.

Only one count was recorded for this clonotype. A much larger clone lies a single base off, so this may be a read error. The chain recombines TRBV20-1 with TRBJ1-3; no reliable D call. The CDR3 totals 13 residues. Germline CDR1 reads DFQATT; CDR2 reads SNEGSKA (reference sequence). The CDR3 sequence: CSADQDSGDTIYF. The CDR3 nucleotides read TGCAGTGCTGACCAGGATTCTGGAGACACCATATATTTT.

Notes on this clonotype: A much larger clone lies a single base off, so this may be a read error. This chain joins TRBV9 and TRBJ2-3; no definite D call. CDR1 is SGDLS, CDR2 YYNGEE, per germline. V was cut by 0 bases and J by 8 bases, with 22 bases left in between. The CDR3 sequence is 17 residues long. Here the CDR3 reads CASSVEGRLRAAGTQYF. The CDR3 nucleotides are TGTGCCAGCAGCGTAGAGGGCAGGCTTCGGGCAGCAGGTACGCAGTATTTT.

This clonotype occurred many times. The V call is TRBV4-1, the J call TRBJ2-7; perhaps TRBD2 as D (6 bases). This CDR3 is 14 amino acids long. Germline V gives CDR1 MGHRA, CDR2 YSYEKL. Trimming removed 4 bases from V and 6 bases from J, with 16 bases in between. The CDR3 coding sequence is TGCGCCAGCAGCCGTACCGGGAGCTCGGGCGAGCAGTACTTC. Encoded protein: CASSRTGSSGEQYF.

This sequence joins TRBV11-2 and TRBJ2-3, with D hard to call. The length of the CDR3 is 18 residues. Deletions cut 1 base from V and 1 base from J, with 18 bases between. Germline lookup yields CDR1 SGHAT and CDR2 FQNNGV. Here the CDR3 DNA reads TGTGCCAGCAGCTTAGGATACTCCGCGGCCGTAGGCACAGATACGCAGTATTTT. Its translation: CASSLGYSAAVGTDTQYF. The full variable domain, its missing parts supplied by reference TRBV11-2 and TRBJ2-3, is EAGVAQSPRYKIIEKRQSVAFWCNPISGHATLYWYQQILGQGPKLLIQFQNNGVVDDSQLPKDRFSAERLKGVDSTLKIQPAKLEDSAVYLCASSLGYSAAVGTDTQYFGPGTRLTVL.

The genes are TRBV19 and TRBJ1-4; D call uncertain. Trimming took 3 bases from V and 4 from J, leaving 12 bases between them. The CDR3 contains 15 residues. Germline assignment: CDR1 LNHDA and CDR2 SQIVND (reference sequence). The CDR3 coding sequence is TGTGCCAGTAGTATCCGGACGGGTATTAATGAAAAACTGTTTTTT. Translating it yields CASSIRTGINEKLFF.

This clonotype was found a few times. The chain recombines TRBV12-3 or TRBV12-4 with TRBJ2-1, with D perhaps given as TRBD1 or TRBD2 (5 bases each). This CDR3 comprises 16 residues. Trimming removed 2 bases from V and 4 bases from J, with 15 bases in between. CDR3 in amino acids: CASSLFGASDYNEQFF. The CDR3 bases are TGTGCCAGCAGTTTATTCGGGGCTTCGGATTACAATGAGCAGTTCTTC.

This clonotype was recorded many times. The chain carries TRBV11-2 and TRBJ1-1; D is undetermined. CDR3 length: 13 amino acids. CDR1 is SGHAT and CDR2 is FQNNGV in the germline V gene. V shed 6 bases and J shed 2 bases, with 10 bases lying between them. The CDR3 sequence is CASRADTNTEAFF. The CDR3 DNA sequence: TGTGCCAGCAGGGCCGACACCAACACTGAAGCTTTCTTT.

The J gene is TRBJ1-2, the V gene TRBV6-6, with 7 positions matching TRBD1. The CDR3 consists of 15 residues. The ends lost 2 bases at V and 5 bases at J; junction bases unmatched: 8. CDR1 and CDR2 from the germline V gene are MNHNY and SVGAGI (reference sequence). In nucleotides, the CDR3 is TGTGCCAGCAGTTACGGGGCCATGACAGGGTATGGCTACACCTTC. Translation: CASSYGAMTGYGYTF.

In this sample, this clonotype turned up many times. The rearrangement uses TRBV4-3 and TRBJ2-3, with 8 bases aligning to TRBD2. In germline, CDR1 is LGHNA, CDR2 YSLEER. CDR3 length: 15 amino acids. After removal of 2 bases from V and 1 base from J, the junction contained 2 bases not matched to a gene. CDR3 coding DNA: TGCGCCAGCAGCCAACAACTAGCGGGCACAGATACGCAGTATTTT. Protein sequence: CASSQQLAGTDTQYF.

This clonotype came up a few times. The gene calls are TRBV5-6 and TRBJ1-1, with a possible D match to TRBD1 (6 bases). The CDR3 runs to 15 residues. V was cut by 3 bases and J by 0 bases, with 12 bases left in between. Germline lookup yields CDR1 SGHDT and CDR2 YYEEEE. In DNA form, the CDR3 reads TGTGCCAGCAGCTCCCGGACAGTAATGAACACTGAAGCTTTCTTT. It encodes CASSSRTVMNTEAFF. Filled out from reference TRBV5-6 and TRBJ1-1, the complete variable domain reads DAGVTQSPTHLIKTRGQQVTLRCSPKSGHDTVSWYQQALGQGPQFIFQYYEEEERQRGNFPDRFSGHQFPNYSSELNVNALLLGDSALYLCASSSRTVMNTEAFFGQGTRLTVV.

This clonotype was detected many times. The V and J genes are TRBV6-5 and TRBJ2-3; TRBD1 matches at 8 bases. Germline loops: CDR1 MNHEY, CDR2 SVGAGI. This CDR3 has 15 residues. The trim removed 5 bases at V and 2 bases at J, leaving 6 bases unmatched. The CDR3 is CASSQGARFTDTQYF. The CDR3 DNA reads as TGTGCCAGCAGTCAGGGGGCGCGGTTCACAGATACGCAGTATTTT.

This clonotype appeared a few times. The chain has TRBV12-3 or TRBV12-4 and TRBJ2-3, with D perhaps matching TRBD1 (6 bases). This CDR3 spans 19 amino acids. Trimming removed 7 bases from V and 0 bases from J, with 26 bases in between. The CDR3 protein is CASTSFGELGALSTDTQYF. In DNA form, the CDR3 reads TGTGCCAGCACCTCCTTCGGCGAGTTGGGGGCACTGAGCACAGATACGCAGTATTTT.

This clonotype appeared many times. The chain recombines TRBV12-3 or TRBV12-4 with TRBJ2-7; D is perhaps TRBD2 (6 bases). The CDR3 is made up of 12 amino acids. Trimming removed 8 bases from V and 4 bases from J, with 12 bases in between. CDR3 protein: CASSSGVYEQYF. The DNA of the CDR3 is TGTGCCAGCTCGTCGGGGGTTTACGAGCAGTACTTC.

This clonotype was picked up many times. The V gene is TRBV13, the J gene TRBJ1-6, with D unclear. The V gene lost 0 bases and the J gene lost 9 bases, with 6 bases spanning the gap. Germline CDR1 is PRHDT and CDR2 is FYEKMQ (reference sequence). The CDR3 has 13 amino acids. CDR3 region: CASSLGLGSPLHF. The CDR3 DNA sequence: TGTGCCAGCAGCTTAGGCCTCGGTTCACCCCTCCACTTT.

This clonotype was observed a few times. The rearrangement joins TRBV5-1 to TRBJ1-1; the D is unclear. Germline V gives CDR1 SGHRS, CDR2 YFSETQ. V was pared by 1 base and J by 8 bases, with 21 bases between. The CDR3 runs to 16 residues. Written as DNA, the CDR3 is TGCGCCAGCAGCTTGAACTGGGCGCAAGTTGACGGAGAAGCTTTCTTT. Its protein product is CASSLNWAQVDGEAFF.

CDR3 sequence (DNA): TGCAGTGCTAGAGATAACAGGGACTACCTCCCCTACGAGCAGTACTTC. It translates to CSARDNRDYLPYEQYF. The genes are TRBV20-1 and TRBJ2-7, with D perhaps TRBD2 (7 bases). From germline, CDR1 is DFQATT and CDR2 SNEGSKA (reference sequence). The CDR3 is made up of 16 amino acids. V lost 0 bases, J lost 2 bases, and 17 bases lay in between.

On this clonotype itself: This could be a read error, since a much larger clone is one nucleotide away. The chain employs TRBV12-3 or TRBV12-4 and TRBJ2-5; D perhaps matches TRBD1 (6 bases). With 6 bases removed from V and 2 bases from J, the gap between germline ends came to 13 bases. The CDR3 has 14 residues. Here the CDR3 reads CASREGTRQETQYF. Here the CDR3 DNA reads TGTGCCAGCAGAGAAGGGACAAGGCAAGAGACCCAGTACTTC.